This entry features one T cell receptor (beta chain) sequence. Its antigen is unknown. Profiled with immunoSEQ multiplex PCR; TCRdb holds only in-frame clones, not every one. The sample contains approximately 120,000 clones, around 81% of which appear only once. This sample is part of a study of radiation and T cells in renal cell carcinoma. Study context: Nephrectomy followed 15 Gy stereotactic body radiation by 4 weeks.

The V and J ends lost 2 bases and 0 bases respectively, with 2 bases between them. The CDR3 sequence is 14 residues long. Germline V lookup: CDR1 KGHSH, CDR2 LQKENI. Sample time point: blood 2 weeks post-SBRT. Stated treatment: 15 Gy SBRT to primary tumor, nephrectomy 4 weeks later. The tumor was a clear cell renal cell carcinoma. Findings and limits, study-wide: From baseline, blood top tumor clonotypes peaked at 2 weeks post-radiation.

The rearrangement uses TRBV18 and TRBJ2-6; D unresolved. This TCR derives from a man in his fifties or sixties with renal cell carcinoma. This sample comprised blood, obtained from a patient whose treatment included radiotherapy and nephrectomy. Here the CDR3 DNA reads TGTGCCAGCTCACCAGCCTCTGGGGCCAACGTCCTGACTTTC. This sequence encodes CASSPASGANVLTF.